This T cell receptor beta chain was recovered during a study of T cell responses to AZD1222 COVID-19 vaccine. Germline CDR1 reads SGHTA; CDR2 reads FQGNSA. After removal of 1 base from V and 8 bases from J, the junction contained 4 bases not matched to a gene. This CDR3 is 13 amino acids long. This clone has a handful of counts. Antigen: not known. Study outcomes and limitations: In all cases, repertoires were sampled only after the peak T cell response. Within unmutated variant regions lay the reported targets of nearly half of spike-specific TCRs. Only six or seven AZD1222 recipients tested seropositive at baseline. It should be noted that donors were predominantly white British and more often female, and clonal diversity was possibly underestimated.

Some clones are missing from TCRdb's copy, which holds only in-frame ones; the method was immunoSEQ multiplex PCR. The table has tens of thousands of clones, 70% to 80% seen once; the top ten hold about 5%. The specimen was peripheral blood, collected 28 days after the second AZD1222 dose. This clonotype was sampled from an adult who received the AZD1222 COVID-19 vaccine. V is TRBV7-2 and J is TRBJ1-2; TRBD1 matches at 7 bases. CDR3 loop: CASSLGQGEGYTF. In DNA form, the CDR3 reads TGTGCCAGCAGCTTAGGACAGGGTGAAGGCTACACCTTC.